This T cell receptor (beta chain) was profiled in a study of cytomegalovirus exposure and HLA in healthy donors (dated 2017 in TCRdb). Turning to the overall study: An earlier analysis of 587 of the donors reported about 290 Gb of sequence data and some 100 million unique TCR beta sequences from around 200 million T cells. An early release covering some 640 HLA-typed donors comprised approximately 290 gigabases of sequencing data and roughly 85 million unique TCR sequences. Of the roughly 410 genotyped donors, over 80% were placed in the genetic ancestry cluster associated with self-reported Caucasian donors. The aim of the study was to test whether cataloging public T cell receptors could identify signatures of past pathogen exposure. The study used immunosequencing to profile the T cell repertoires of some 600 subjects and linked those repertoires to cytomegalovirus serostatus. Besides the first cohort of more than 650 subjects, a separate validation cohort made up of some 110 different subjects was used. High-throughput TCR immunosequencing, statistical association of individual TCRs with disease status, and machine learning were combined to predict cytomegalovirus infection status. To study patterns of TCR occurrence, a later analysis re-analyzed previously published TCR beta repertoires from 666 donors and added high-resolution HLA genotyping. In the later analysis, no new phenotypic data were used to find candidate immune exposures; instead, reliance was placed on TCR beta sequences and their occurrence across donors. An earlier analysis of 587 of the donors used high-throughput TCR beta sequencing to judge whether each TCR beta V gene segment behaved as functional or pseudogenic. Donor age, sex, ethnicity and CMV serostatus were collected together with the repertoire data. In a later genetic analysis, genome-wide SNP genotypes for 398 of the 666 donors were used, and that subset was treated as a discovery cohort. Every repertoire in the discovery cohort had been generated on one and the same sequencing platform. Class I and class II HLA loci were covered by the typing at four-digit resolution. Typing coverage differed by locus: A, B, C, DRB1 and DQB1 were typed in roughly 629-640 donors, DQA1 in 500 to 550, DPA1 in roughly 590, and DPB1 in 450 to 480. A handful of DR-DQ haplotypes were treated as single units for association and clustering because of strong linkage in the cohort. Among some 400 genotyped donors of the cohort, an average of approximately 240,000 unique TCR beta nucleotide sequences was sequenced per donor, of which about 19% were non-productive.

According to the germline V gene, CDR1 reads SNHLY and CDR2 reads FYNNEI. Trimming accounts for 4 bases at V and 7 bases at J, while the number of junction bases matched to no gene is 10. The CDR3 measures 15 amino acids from cysteine to phenylalanine. Of the read, only the CDR3 DNA is kept; its 45 bases are in frame from base 1. The cohort consisted of 650 to 850 healthy bone marrow donors. At the time of sampling, all cohort members were nominally healthy, though unrecorded immune exposures were likely present. The donor was CMV seronegative and belonged to the group of roughly 330 seronegative cohort members. A peripheral blood sample was collected from each donor, and TCR beta sequencing was performed on peripheral blood mononuclear cells. The Qiagen DNeasy Blood Extraction Kit was used to extract genomic DNA from the blood cell samples. In the case of this clone: Which antigen it targets is not known. No much larger clone is present one base from it, and per-base qualities are unavailable.

Beyond this particular receptor, the publication reports: An association between a missense DCLRE1C variant and V-gene and J-gene trimming of TCR beta chains was found in a later genetic analysis and replicated in an independent cohort. In the study, approximately 160 TCR beta chains were listed as associated with cytomegalovirus. Linkage disequilibrium might explain the correlated functional status among segregating V segments, but an unknown experimental factor could not be ruled out. CMV serostatus was the only immune exposure information available for the cohort. A further reported finding was that TCR beta sequences accurately predicted the HLA-A and HLA-B alleles for most subjects in the first cohort. Most TCR sequences were observed very rarely across donors, whereas some public TCRs were present in many individuals. Several of the top co-occurrence clusters appeared to be linked to parvovirus B19, influenza, CMV and Epstein-Barr virus, according to a later analysis. Only TCR beta chains were sequenced in this cohort, and the absence of alpha or paired-chain data limited detectable features. Broadly in line with IMGT annotations, most TCR beta V segments showed up in productive rearrangements about 90% or about 30% of the time in an earlier analysis of around 550 of the donors. The earlier analysis of 587 of the donors excluded some 16 rarely observed V segments, including chromosome 9 orphons, because counts were too low. A cluster of highly shared sequence variants was judged likely to be a technical artifact of the sequencing pipeline. In vitro tests confirmed that a few of the cytomegalovirus-associated TCR beta chains recognize cytomegalovirus antigens. Compared with equally common non-associated chains, HLA-associated TCR beta chains in a later analysis were more clonally expanded and had lower generation probabilities. Assigning TCR associations to individual alleles was difficult when HLA alleles, especially DR and DQ, strongly co-occurred. Most CMV-associated TCR beta chains appeared to be HLA-restricted in a later analysis, and the HLA associations seemed to be driven largely by CMV exposure. According to a later genetic analysis, donors in an Asian-associated ancestry cluster had fewer N-insertions in productive TCRs than the approximately 710-donor mean. Because HLA typing was missing for some donors at each locus, association tests included only the typed subset. A later analysis found that TCR association rates varied across HLA loci, with DRB1 alleles showing the most associated TCRs and HLA-C alleles the fewest. It was suggested by the authors that the approach could potentially be generalized to other disease states and immunological phenotypes. In both the original and validation cohorts, the classifier was reported to diagnose cytomegalovirus status with high specificity and sensitivity. Sequencing depth was assumed to be roughly uniform across donors in the presence/absence analyses, though that assumption may not hold. In a later analysis, around 17,000 TCR beta sequences were associated with specific HLA alleles at a false discovery rate of 0.05. Because the 87-base-pair reads could not distinguish some IMGT-functional V segments, including TRBV6-2 and TRBV6-3, those segments were excluded.

The receptor library was made with the immunoSEQ multiplex PCR assay. A mixture of 60 forward primers for TCR Vbeta segments and 13 reverse primers for TCR Jbeta segments was used in the multiplex PCR. Amplification of the CDR3 region of rearranged TCR beta genes was performed with a multiplex PCR assay on genomic DNA. Amplified TCR beta libraries were sequenced as 87-base-pair reads on the Illumina HiSeq System. Concerning the study's data processing: Across the 600 to 700 repertoires, a later analysis counted around 80 million unique TCR beta chains, approximately 12 million of which were shared by at least two donors. Raw reads were error-corrected and collapsed into unique sequences by a nearest-neighbor algorithm in which closely related sequences were merged to remove PCR and sequencing errors. V, D and J gene segments were assigned by aligning CDR3 sequences to IMGT reference sequences. For a sequence to be retained, at least a six-nucleotide match to both a V gene segment and a J gene segment was required. Rearrangements were called productive when the CDR3 lacked stop codons and stayed in frame with V and J; all others were non-productive. CDR3 was defined by IMGT convention, running from the second conserved V-encoded cysteine to the conserved J-encoded phenylalanine. The earlier analysis of some 580 of the donors excluded any sequence lacking an unambiguous match to a single V gene segment. An earlier analysis of a few hundred of the donors called V segments functional above 56.7% productive rearrangements and segregating when the between-donor standard deviation exceeded 5%. A statistical classification framework was built to diagnose cytomegalovirus status from the catalog of TCR beta chain sequences. V and J gene assignment, in a later analysis, came from comparing TCR nucleotide sequences with IMGT/GENE-DB human TR gene sequences. In a later analysis, CDR3 sequences and most-parsimonious VDJ recombination scenarios were assigned using the TCRdist pipeline. In a later analysis, every TCR beta chain was defined by the combination of its CDR3 amino acid sequence and its V-gene family, and reads without a unique V-gene family were dropped. In a later analysis, approximately 590 highly shared, low-generation-probability nucleotide sequences were removed to address suspected cross-contamination and a sequencing artifact. A later analysis calculated a clonal expansion index for each public chain from normalized within-repertoire ranks of inferred template counts. In a later analysis, generation probabilities were computed using a VDJ recombination model fitted to out-of-frame rearrangements, and the results were checked against IGoR. Hypergeometric tests were used in a later analysis to score TCR-TCR, TCR-HLA and TCR-CMV co-occurrence, with a repertoire-size bias correction applied to the TCR pairs. In a later analysis, false discovery rates were estimated by permuting HLA or CMV assignments 20 times. In a later analysis, co-occurring TCRs were grouped using DBSCAN, and TCRdist sequence similarity was added for clustering within HLA-allele-positive subsets. Repertoires with fewer than 30,000 or more than 120,000 public chains were left out of co-occurrence clustering, as were five repertoires with anomalous nucleotide sharing. Held by TCRdb, this immuneACCESS table contains in-frame sequences only and omits some clones. Under half of the omission traces to an unresolved V gene where checked; the cause of the rest is unknown. Clone size and V and J calls were adopted from that table, with D and trimming inferred from the DNA. In this sample the table shows 100,000 to 150,000 clones, around 77% of which occur a single time. Of the sample, around 1.9% is held by the ten largest clones.

The TCR comes from a woman aged 50 to 60 in good health and CMV-seronegative. Sequenced: PBMCs. The receptor chain draws on TRBV2 and TRBJ2-1, and 7 junction bases match TRBD2. The CDR3 region reads CASSGGAGDGNEQFF. At the DNA level, the sequence is TGTGCCAGCAGTGGAGGGGCGGGAGATGGGAATGAGCAGTTCTTC.